The TCR beta chain under discussion was sequenced for a study of post-analysis software for immune sequencing data. On the study more broadly: The disease courses spanned relapsing-remitting, secondary progressive and progressive-relapsing forms of multiple sclerosis.

Overall study findings and caveats: Strong co-clustering by F measure linked samples that shared a preparation batch. Comparison of patients with controls showed about 5 TRBV segments more frequent in patients, TRBV5-6, TRBV5-1 and TRBV20-1 among them. The normalized Chao1 diversity of multiple sclerosis patients was significantly lower than that of controls.

V dropped 2 bases and J dropped 4; count of bases not matched to a gene: 6. Germline CDR1 and CDR2: SGHRS and YFSETQ. The CDR3 extends over 15 amino acids. This clonotype was counted a few times. The antigen is unknown. Every TCR beta cDNA library bore unique molecular identifiers. MiXCR, applied by TCRdb to the PCR reads, yields one record per CDR3 protein. This sample has about 820,000 distinct CDR3 sequences; around 53% occur once, and the top ten carry 4.6%. This sequence was found in a girl between 10 and 17 years old with multiple sclerosis. The source material was blood. The chain is built from TRBV5-1 and TRBJ2-1; 7 bases match TRBD2. CDR3 region: CASSLGAGIYNEQFF. The CDR3 DNA follows: TGCGCCAGCAGCTTAGGAGCGGGAATATACAATGAGCAGTTCTTC. Full variable domain (outside the CDR3, taken from reference TRBV5-1 and TRBJ2-1): KAGVTQTPRYLIKTRGQQVTLSCSPISGHRSVSWYQQTPGQGLQFLFEYFSETQRNKGNFPGRFSGRQFSNSRSEMNVSTLELGDSALYLCASSLGAGIYNEQFFGPGTRLTVL.